These 13 T cell receptor beta chains were all obtained from the same sample, sequenced in a study of shared clonotypes between healthy human individuals. Clones were read by immunoSEQ multiplex PCR, and TCRdb kept only the in-frame ones, dropping some. The repertoire holds a few million clones, with 90% to 95% as singletons. Naive CD8 cells were CD45RO-negative, positively selected for CCR7, excluding terminally differentiated effector memory CD45RA+ cells. Material for sequencing was naive CD8+ T cells from PBMCs. The receptors originated from a young man in good health. Some clones in this sample may be carry-over from other donors' samples.

The chain carries TRBV7-2 and TRBJ2-1; 10 nucleotides align to TRBD2. Germline V gene sequence: CDR1 SGHTA, CDR2 FQGNSA. The junction had 11 bases not matched to a gene; V was cut back by 4 bases and J by 5 bases. The CDR3 loop spans 17 amino acids. The CDR3 coding sequence is TGTGCCAGCAGCTACCCTCTAGCGGGAGTAAGGGACAATGAGCAGTTCTTC. Its translation is CASSYPLAGVRDNEQFF. Filled out from reference TRBV7-2 and TRBJ2-1, the complete variable domain reads GAGVSQSPSNKVTEKGKDVELRCDPISGHTALYWYRQSLGQGLEFLIYFQGNSAPDKSGLPSDRFSAERTGGSVSTLTIQRTQQEDSAVYLCASSYPLAGVRDNEQFFGPGTRLTVL.

The rearrangement joins TRBV30 to TRBJ2-7; 10 nucleotides align to TRBD1. The CDR3 is 16 amino acids. In germline, CDR1 is GTSNPN, CDR2 SVGIG (reference sequence). After removal of 3 bases from V and 0 bases from J, the junction contained 8 bases not matched to a gene. CDR3 in amino acids: CAWRGWGDRGSYEQYF. Written as DNA, the CDR3 is TGTGCCTGGAGAGGTTGGGGGGACAGGGGCTCCTACGAGCAGTACTTC.

CDR3 coding DNA: TGTGCCAGCAGCGCTCAGGGGGCTGGGGAGCAGTACTTC. It specifies CASSAQGAGEQYF. The rearrangement links TRBV9 to TRBJ2-7; 8 bases map to TRBD1. CDR1 and CDR2 from the germline V gene are SGDLS and YYNGEE. J lost 7 bases, V lost 3 bases, and 6 bases had no gene match. This CDR3 spans 13 amino acids.

This chain links TRBV2 with TRBJ2-2; 12 bases align to TRBD1. Germline lookup yields CDR1 SNHLY and CDR2 FYNNEI. Germline trimming cut 9 bases from V and 7 bases from J; bases unmatched to any gene: 3. The CDR3 runs to 13 residues. The CDR3 nucleotides are TGTGCCAGTGGGACAGGGGGCGACGGGGAGCTGTTTTTT. Its translation is CASGTGGDGELFF.

The DNA for the CDR3 is TGTGCCAGCAGTATCAGACAGGGGGCAAGGGAGCAGTACTTC. It specifies CASSIRQGAREQYF. V gene TRBV7-2 combines with J gene TRBJ2-7, with TRBD1 identical over 10 bases. With 6 bases clipped from V and 7 bases from J, the junction kept 9 bases outside the gene matches. CDR1 and CDR2 from the germline V gene are SGHTA and FQGNSA. The CDR3 totals 14 residues.

The chain recombines TRBV6-5 with TRBJ2-7; 7 nucleotides match TRBD2. The CDR3 contains 12 residues. Trimming removed 6 bases from V and 9 bases from J; junction bases left unmatched: 8. Germline CDR1 reads MNHEY; CDR2 reads SVGAGI. In nucleotides, the CDR3 is TGTGCCAGCAGGGGTCCCGGGGAGGGGCAGTACTTC. It yields the protein CASRGPGEGQYF.

This sequence joins TRBV27 and TRBJ2-6; TRBD1 matches at 7 bases. This CDR3 is 14 amino acids long. From germline, CDR1 is MNHEY and CDR2 SMNVEV (reference sequence). The ends lost 5 bases at V and 8 bases at J; junction bases unmatched: 6. The CDR3 nucleotides read TGTGCCAGCAGTGTATTACAGGGGACCAACGTCCTGACTTTC. Residues: CASSVLQGTNVLTF.

This chain joins TRBV7-2 and TRBJ2-7; D perhaps matches TRBD1 (5 bases). The V gene lost 3 bases and the J gene lost 2 bases, with 11 bases spanning the gap. Germline V CDR1 and CDR2: SGHTA, FQGNSA. The CDR3 contains 14 residues. The CDR3: CASSFGAVPYEQYF. CDR3 nucleotide sequence: TGTGCCAGCAGCTTTGGGGCGGTTCCCTACGAGCAGTACTTC.

The chain couples TRBV6-6 to TRBJ2-5; D is uncertain. This CDR3 region has 16 residues. V shed 5 bases and J shed 3 bases, with 19 bases lying between them. Germline V gene data show CDR1 as MNHNY and CDR2 as SVGAGI (reference sequence). The CDR3 DNA follows: TGTGCCAGCAGTCCACGGACCGAGTTCCTTAAAGAGACCCAGTACTTC. Its protein product is CASSPRTEFLKETQYF.

The chain combines TRBV10-3 with TRBJ2-3, with 9 positions matching TRBD2. The CDR3 runs 15 residues. CDR1 and CDR2 (germline): ENHRY, SYGVKD. The V segment lost 4 bases and the J segment 5 bases; nucleotides outside the gene matches: 7. The CDR3 nucleotides are TGTGCCATCAGTGTAGGCGGGAGGGGAAAAGATACGCAGTATTTT. It yields the protein CAISVGGRGKDTQYF.

This clone has more than one count but fewer than ten. Other DNA sequences in the same sample also yield this CDR3. CDR3 in DNA: TGTGCCAGCAGCTTGCAGGCCCAGCCCCAGCATTTT. As protein: CASSLQAQPQHF. V gene TRBV7-9 combines with J gene TRBJ1-5, with D hard to call. The V and J ends lost 3 bases and 7 bases respectively, with 7 bases between them. Germline values: CDR1 SEHNR, CDR2 FQNEAQ (reference sequence). The CDR3 contains 12 residues.

The chain couples TRBV6-5 to TRBJ2-5; possibly TRBD1 for D (6 bases). From germline, CDR1 is MNHEY and CDR2 SVGAGI. The length of the CDR3 is 15 residues. V was pared by 2 bases and J by 5 bases, with 15 bases between. The CDR3 spells CASSYGQGQGETQYF. DNA for the CDR3: TGTGCCAGCAGTTACGGGCAGGGGCAGGGTGAGACCCAGTACTTC.

V gene TRBV5-5 combines with J gene TRBJ1-5, with D perhaps matching TRBD1 (6 bases). Looked up from germline, CDR1 is SGHKS and CDR2 is YYEKEE (reference sequence). V lost 0 bases and J lost 4, with 17 bases in between. The CDR3 contains 17 residues. The CDR3 loop is CASSLEGDYPGNQPQHF. DNA of the CDR3: TGTGCCAGCAGCTTGGAGGGGGATTACCCAGGAAATCAGCCCCAGCATTTT.